These T cell receptor beta chains were read from a single sample in a study of read filtering for tumor transcriptome and immune sequencing. TCRdb itself ran the reads through MiXCR, one entry per CDR3 protein. The profile shows 120,000 or so distinct CDR3 sequences, roughly 13% of them singletons. The sequenced sample was a population of CD138-negative cells sorted from bone marrow. These receptors were obtained from a donor at least 40 years old with multiple myeloma. The CDR3 runs from the conserved cysteine through the conserved F or W. The D gene is left open where the match is weak. Size is stated for part of the rows, as once, few or many counts, or as a class when the clone is expanded.

j_gene | d_gene | v_gene | abundance | CDR3nt | CDR3aa
TRBJ2-6 | NA | TRBV7-2 | many | TGTGCCAGCAGATCAGACCTATCTGGGGCCAACGTCCTGACTTTC | CASRSDLSGANVLTF
TRBJ2-2 | NA | TRBV29-1 | many | TGCAGCGCGGAGGGGAACACCGGGGAGCTGTTTTTT | CSAEGNTGELFF
TRBJ1-6 | NA | TRBV12-3/TRBV12-4 | many | TGTGCCAGCAGGCACCAGGGATCCTATAATTCACCCCTCCACTTT | CASRHQGSYNSPLHF
TRBJ2-7 | TRBD2 | TRBV20-1 | many | TGCAGTGCCCAAAGGACTAGCGGAACCTACGAGCAGTACTTC | CSAQRTSGTYEQYF
TRBJ2-5 | TRBD2 | TRBV5-1 | many | TGCGCCAGCAGCTTGGATGGGAGGGCCTGGGAGACCCAGTACTTC | CASSLDGRAWETQYF
TRBJ2-1 | NA | TRBV5-1 | many | TGCGCCAGCAGCACCGGGGCATTGGGGGCCGATGAGCAGTTCTTC | CASSTGALGADEQFF
TRBJ2-5 | NA | TRBV7-9 | NA | TGTGCCAGCAGCACCCCGGGGGGCCCAGAGACCCAGTACTTC | CASSTPGGPETQYF
TRBJ2-1 | NA | TRBV9 | many | TGTGCCAGCAACCCGGGACTGGCCTACAATGAGCAGTTCTTC | CASNPGLAYNEQFF
TRBJ2-1 | NA | TRBV19 | many | TGTGCCAGTAGTATTAGCCTGAATGAGCAGTTCTTC | CASSISLNEQFF
TRBJ2-5 | NA | TRBV2 | NA | TGTGCCAGCACGGGGAGGGGGCGGCAAGAGACCCAGTACTTC | CASTGRGRQETQYF
TRBJ2-1 | NA | TRBV20-1 | many | TGCAGTGCTAGAGCCGGGCGGTGGAATGAGCAGTTCTTC | CSARAGRWNEQFF
TRBJ1-2 | NA | TRBV7-2 | many | TGTGCCAGCAGCTATACAGGGACTGGCTATGGCTACACCTTC | CASSYTGTGYGYTF
TRBJ2-5 | TRBD2 | TRBV24-1 | NA | TGTGCCACCAGTGACCCCGGGACTAGCGGCCAAGAGACCCAGTACTTC | CATSDPGTSGQETQYF
TRBJ2-3 | NA | TRBV4-1 | many | TGCGCCAGCAGCCCCGGGACTGAGCCTCATACGCAGTATTTT | CASSPGTEPHTQYF
TRBJ1-5 | TRBD1 | TRBV28 | many | TGTGCCAGCTATACCCACGGGACAGGGAGCAATCAGCCCCAGCATTTT | CASYTHGTGSNQPQHF
TRBJ2-3 | TRBD2 | TRBV5-1 | many | TGCGCCAGCAGCTTGGAGTTCCAGCGGGGGACAGATACGCAGTATTTT | CASSLEFQRGTDTQYF
TRBJ2-1 | NA | TRBV30 | medium-sized | TGTGCCTGGACGAAGTTAGAATACAATGAGCAGTTCTTC | CAWTKLEYNEQFF
TRBJ2-6 | NA | TRBV5-1 | many | TGCGCCAGCAGCTTGAGTAGGGACCCTGGGGCCAACGTCCTGACTTTC | CASSLSRDPGANVLTF
TRBJ2-2 | NA | TRBV10-1 | many | TGCGCCAGCAGTGAGACCGGCAGGGGAACCGGGGAGCTGTTTTTT | CASSETGRGTGELFF
TRBJ2-3 | NA | TRBV5-8 | many | TGTGCCAGCAGCTCGGGACTTTCTAGCACAGATACGCAGTATTTT | CASSSGLSSTDTQYF
TRBJ1-1 | TRBD1 | TRBV20-1 | many | TGCAGTGCTGTGACAGGGGAAATAAGAACTGAAGCTTTCTTT | CSAVTGEIRTEAFF
TRBJ2-3 | TRBD2 | TRBV27 | many | TGTGCCAGCAGTTTAAGGTTTCCGACGGGAGGATCCACAGATACGCAGTATTTT | CASSLRFPTGGSTDTQYF
TRBJ1-5 | TRBD1 | TRBV12-3/TRBV12-4 | NA | TGTGCCAGCAGTTCCTTGACAGGGAATAGCAATCAGCCCCAGCATTTT | CASSSLTGNSNQPQHF
TRBJ2-1 | NA | TRBV11-2 | many | TGTGCCAGCAGCCAGAAGCGCGAGATCAATGAGCAGTTCTTC | CASSQKREINEQFF
TRBJ1-1 | NA | TRBV20-1 | many | TGCAGTGCTCCAGTTCCGGGGTCAAAGACTGAAGCTTTCTTT | CSAPVPGSKTEAFF
TRBJ2-2 | NA | TRBV5-1 | few | TGCGCCAGCGTCAGAACGAACACCGGGGAGCTGTTTTTT | CASVRTNTGELFF
TRBJ1-1 | NA | TRBV7-2 | many | TGTGCCAGCAGCCCCTTGTGGGGGGACACTGAAGCTTTCTTT | CASSPLWGDTEAFF
TRBJ1-2 | NA | TRBV12-3/TRBV12-4 | many | TGTGCCAGCAGTCCCCTCCGAGCCTATGGCTACACCTTC | CASSPLRAYGYTF
TRBJ2-2 | TRBD2 | TRBV7-9 | many | TGTGCCAGCAGCGCTTCGGGGGGGCTTCCCGGGGAGCTGTTTTTT | CASSASGGLPGELFF
TRBJ2-1 | NA | TRBV7-3 | NA | TGTGCTAGCAGCTTAGGGGCCAGCGCCCGGGAGCAGTCCTTC | CASSLGASAREQSF
TRBJ2-2 | TRBD1 | TRBV12-3/TRBV12-4 | many | TGTGCCAGCAGTTTACAGGGGGCTAAGACCGGGGAGCTGTTTTTT | CASSLQGAKTGELFF
TRBJ1-1 | NA | TRBV12-3/TRBV12-4 | many | TGTGCCAGCAGGTCAAGGGGAGATACTGAAGCTTTCTTT | CASRSRGDTEAFF
TRBJ1-1 | TRBD1 | TRBV11-2 | few | TGTGCCAGCAGCTTACGGGACAGCGGCAATGAAGCTTTCTTT | CASSLRDSGNEAFF
TRBJ2-5 | NA | TRBV4-2 | NA | TGTGCCAGCAGCCAAGGAGAACGACAAGAGACCCAGTACTTC | CASSQGERQETQYF
TRBJ1-1 | NA | TRBV7-2 | many | TGTGCCAGCAGCCACGTGGACACAAAAGCTTTCTTT | CASSHVDTKAFF
TRBJ2-5 | NA | TRBV9 | NA | TGTGCCAGCAGCAAACCGGGACAAGGAATAGAGACCCAGTACTTC | CASSKPGQGIETQYF
TRBJ2-1 | TRBD2 | TRBV19 | many | TGTGCCAGTAGACGCGGGAGGGCCTTCTATGAGCAGTTCTTC | CASRRGRAFYEQFF
TRBJ2-5 | TRBD2 | TRBV20-1 | many | TGCAGTGAGCAGCGGGGGGGCGAGGAGACCCAGTACTTC | CSEQRGGEETQYF
TRBJ2-7 | TRBD2 | TRBV29-1 | many | TGCAGCGGCAGCGGGGCAGGCGAGCAGTACTTC | CSGSGAGEQYF
TRBJ2-2 | NA | TRBV20-1 | many | TGCAGTGCTAGTCTTTGGGGGAGCACCGGGGAGCTGTTTTTT | CSASLWGSTGELFF
TRBJ1-1 | TRBD1 | TRBV12-3/TRBV12-4 | NA | TGTGCCAGCAGTCTGCGACAGGGAGGTACGAACACTGAAGCTTTCTTT | CASSLRQGGTNTEAFF
TRBJ2-5 | NA | TRBV12-3/TRBV12-4 | NA | TGTGCCAGCAGGGCCACAGGGTATCCGGAGACCCAGAACTTC | CASRATGYPETQNF
TRBJ1-2 | TRBD1 | TRBV5-1 | NA | TGCGCCAGCAGCTTGGAGACAGGGTCTTATGGCTACACCTTC | CASSLETGSYGYTF
TRBJ2-5 | TRBD1 | TRBV29-1 | many | TGCAGCGTAAACAGGGGTGGGGAAGAGACCCAGTACTTC | CSVNRGGEETQYF
TRBJ1-2 | NA | TRBV7-9 | many | TGTGCCAGCAGCTCGAACCTATATGGCTACACCTTC | CASSSNLYGYTF
TRBJ2-3 | NA | TRBV6-1 | NA | TGTGCCAGCGGTGAGAGGGCCCGCACAGATACGCAGTATTTT | CASGERARTDTQYF
TRBJ1-1 | NA | TRBV4-1 | many | TGCGCCAGCAGCCTATCGGTGAACACTGAAGCTTTCTTT | CASSLSVNTEAFF
TRBJ2-5 | TRBD2 | TRBV28 | many | TGTGCCAGCAGTTCCGGGGGGACGGCTGGGACCCAGTACTTC | CASSSGGTAGTQYF
TRBJ1-5 | NA | TRBV7-2 | many | TGTGCCAGCAGCTCCGAGGTGGGGGGGAATCAGCCCCAGCATTTT | CASSSEVGGNQPQHF
TRBJ1-1 | NA | TRBV11-2 | many | TGTGCCAGCAGCCGGGCGGGGGACACTGAAGCTTTCTTT | CASSRAGDTEAFF
TRBJ1-2 | TRBD1 | TRBV2 | many | TGTGCCAGCAAATTCGGGACAGGGCCCGCTAACTATGGCTACACCTTC | CASKFGTGPANYGYTF
TRBJ1-1 | NA | TRBV29-1 | many | TGCAGCGTTGCTAGGAGGACGCAGGCTTTCTTT | CSVARRTQAFF
TRBJ1-2 | NA | TRBV2 | many | TGTGCCAGCAGTGCCCAAGCCCATAACTATGGCTACACCTTC | CASSAQAHNYGYTF
TRBJ2-1 | NA | TRBV20-1 | few | TGCAGTGCTACCCCGACAAGGAGCTCCTACAATGAGCAGTTCTTC | CSATPTRSSYNEQFF
TRBJ2-1 | NA | TRBV19 | many | TGTGCCAGTAGTCCCCGGACAGTTGACAATGAGCAGTTCTTC | CASSPRTVDNEQFF
TRBJ2-7 | NA | TRBV7-9 | NA | TGTGCCAGCAGCTTAGCACAGGCCGAGCAGTACTTC | CASSLAQAEQYF
TRBJ2-7 | TRBD1 | TRBV5-1 | few | TGCGCCAGCAGCTCGCAGACAGGGAGCTACGAGCAGTACTTC | CASSSQTGSYEQYF
TRBJ2-5 | NA | TRBV9 | many | TGTGCCAGCAGCGTAGGCGGAGCGGGTACCCAAGAGACCCAGTACTTC | CASSVGGAGTQETQYF
TRBJ2-1 | NA | TRBV4-1 | few | TGCGCCAGCAGCCAAGATAGACAGTCCGCCTACAATGAGCAGTTCTTC | CASSQDRQSAYNEQFF